This TCR beta chain emerged from a study of regulatory T cells in long-lasting Graves disease. According to the study, TCR beta libraries were built with iRepertoire HTBI primers and CDR3-region Arm-PCR. MiXCR was run by TCRdb on the multiplex PCR reads, yielding one entry per CDR3 protein. The table has 420,000 or so distinct CDR3 sequences, about 15% seen once. This CDR3 comprises 14 residues. V shed 4 bases, J shed 5 bases, and the junction held 5 bases outside the gene matches. CDR1 and CDR2 from the germline V gene are SGHDT and YYEEEE. Regarding time point: newly diagnosed GD, antithyroid drugs for less than 3 months. From RNA extracted from PBMCs, the TCR library was made. This clonotype was seen more than once but under ten times. The data also belong to a second study, concerning T cells in Graves' hyperthyroidism and ophthalmopathy. This second report adds: A lack of ophthalmopathy progression within 18 months defined stable Graves' hyperthyroidism.

The sample here was peripheral blood mononuclear cells (PBMCs), taken at new diagnosis, from a patient treated with antithyroid drugs. J is TRBJ1-4 and V is TRBV5-6, with TRBD1 matching over 7 bases. The TCR was taken from a woman under 30 with Graves disease. The CDR3 sequence is CASSRDSQNEKLFF. The CDR3, as DNA: TGTGCCAGCAGCAGGGACAGCCAGAATGAAAAACTGTTTTTT.